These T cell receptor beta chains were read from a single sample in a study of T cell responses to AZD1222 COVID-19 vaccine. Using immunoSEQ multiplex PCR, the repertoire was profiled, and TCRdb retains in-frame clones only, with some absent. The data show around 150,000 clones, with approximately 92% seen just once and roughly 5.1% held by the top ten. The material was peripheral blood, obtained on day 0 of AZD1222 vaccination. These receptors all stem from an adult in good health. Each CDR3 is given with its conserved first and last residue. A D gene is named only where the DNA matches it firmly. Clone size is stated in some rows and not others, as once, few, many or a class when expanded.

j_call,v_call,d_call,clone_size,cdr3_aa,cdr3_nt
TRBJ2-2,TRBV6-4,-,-,CASSEGFQDTGELFF,TGTGCCAGCAGTGAAGGGTTCCAAGACACCGGGGAGCTGTTTTTT
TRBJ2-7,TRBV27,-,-,CATSNTYEQYF,TGTGCCACCTCTAATACCTACGAGCAGTACTTC
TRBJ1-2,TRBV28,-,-,CASSLIGGPYGYTF,TGTGCCAGCAGTTTAATCGGGGGGCCCTATGGCTACACCTTC
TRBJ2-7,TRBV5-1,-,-,CASSFKGEQYF,TGCGCCAGCAGCTTTAAGGGCGAGCAGTACTTC
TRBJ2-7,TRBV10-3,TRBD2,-,CAISEAGLDDQQYF,TGTGCCATCAGTGAGGCTGGACTAGACGACCAGCAGTACTTC
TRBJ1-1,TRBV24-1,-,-,CAPRASRRNTEAFF,TGTGCCCCTCGGGCCTCACGGAGGAACACTGAAGCTTTCTTT
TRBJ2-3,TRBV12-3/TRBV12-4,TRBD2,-,CASSHGGTDTQYF,TGTGCCAGCAGCCACGGGGGGACAGATACGCAGTATTTT
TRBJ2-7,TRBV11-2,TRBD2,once,CASSLDPSGGGYEQYF,TGTGCCAGCAGCTTAGATCCGAGCGGGGGGGGTTACGAGCAGTACTTC
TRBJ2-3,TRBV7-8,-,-,CASSPRVRAPVRDTQYF,TGTGCCAGCAGCCCTCGGGTGAGGGCACCGGTTAGGGATACGCAGTATTTT
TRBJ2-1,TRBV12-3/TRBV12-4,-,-,CASRGQAYNEQFF,TGTGCCAGCAGGGGGCAGGCCTACAATGAGCAGTTCTTC
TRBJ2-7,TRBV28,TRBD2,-,CASRTARTSRHEQYF,TGTGCCAGCAGAACCGCTAGGACTAGTCGGCACGAGCAGTACTTC
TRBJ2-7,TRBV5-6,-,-,CASSLGGGNEQYF,TGTGCCAGCAGCTTGGGGGGTGGTAACGAGCAGTACTTC
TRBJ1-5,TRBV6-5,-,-,CASRPKAPGNQPQHF,TGTGCCAGCAGGCCTAAAGCGCCAGGCAATCAGCCCCAGCATTTT
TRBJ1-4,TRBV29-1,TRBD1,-,CSVRDRRTNEKLFF,TGCAGCGTTCGGGACAGGCGAACTAATGAAAAACTGTTTTTT
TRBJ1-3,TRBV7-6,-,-,CASSVNRASGNTIYF,TGTGCCAGCAGCGTCAACCGAGCGTCCGGAAACACCATATATTTT
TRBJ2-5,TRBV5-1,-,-,CASSALRQGETQYF,TGCGCCAGCAGCGCCCTTAGGCAGGGGGAGACCCAGTACTTC
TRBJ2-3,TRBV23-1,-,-,CASSPSLIPTDTQYF,TGCGCCAGCAGTCCATCGCTAATCCCCACAGATACGCAGTATTTT
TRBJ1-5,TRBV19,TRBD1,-,CASSPNRGNQPQHF,TGTGCCAGTAGTCCCAACAGGGGTAATCAGCCCCAGCATTTT
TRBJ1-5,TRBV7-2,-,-,CASSLERDQPQHF,TGTGCCAGCAGCTTAGAACGCGATCAGCCCCAGCATTTT
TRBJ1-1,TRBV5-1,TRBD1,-,CASTGGQGMGEAFF,TGCGCCAGCACTGGGGGACAGGGGATGGGGGAAGCTTTCTTT
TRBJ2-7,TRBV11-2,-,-,CASSLVGEQYF,TGTGCCAGCAGCTTAGTCGGCGAGCAGTACTTC
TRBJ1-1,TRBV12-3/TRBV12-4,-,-,CASSQQGNTEAFF,TGTGCCAGCAGTCAACAGGGGAACACTGAAGCTTTCTTT
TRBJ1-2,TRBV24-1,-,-,CATSRGLNYGYTF,TGTGCCACGTCGCGGGGGCTTAACTATGGCTACACCTTC
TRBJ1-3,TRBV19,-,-,CASGARANLGNTIYF,TGTGCCAGTGGGGCCAGGGCTAACCTGGGAAACACCATATATTTT
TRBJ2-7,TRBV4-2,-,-,CASSQERSGPYEQYF,TGTGCCAGCAGCCAAGAACGGAGCGGACCCTACGAGCAGTACTTC
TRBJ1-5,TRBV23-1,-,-,CASSQSPDQPQHF,TGCGCCAGCAGTCAATCCCCAGATCAGCCCCAGCATTTT
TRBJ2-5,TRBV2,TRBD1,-,CASKRQGWYQETQYF,TGTGCCAGCAAGCGACAGGGGTGGTACCAAGAGACCCAGTACTTC
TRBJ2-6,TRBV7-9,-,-,CASSPGGESGANVLTF,TGTGCCAGCAGCCCCGGAGGGGAATCTGGGGCCAACGTCCTGACTTTC
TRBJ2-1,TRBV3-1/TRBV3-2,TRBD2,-,CASSPGTSGLEQFF,TGTGCCAGCAGTCCCGGGACTAGCGGGTTGGAGCAGTTCTTC
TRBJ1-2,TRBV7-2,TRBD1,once,CASSPGGRGRTYGYTF,TGTGCCAGCAGCCCGGGTGGCAGGGGGCGCACCTATGGCTACACCTTC
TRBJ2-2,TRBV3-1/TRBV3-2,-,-,CASRPGAGELFF,TGTGCCAGCAGGCCAGGGGCCGGGGAGCTGTTTTTT
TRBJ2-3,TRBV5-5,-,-,CASSIGWGDTQYF,TGTGCCAGCAGCATAGGGTGGGGAGATACGCAGTATTTT
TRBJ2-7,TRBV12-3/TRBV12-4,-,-,CASSLVEYEQYF,TGTGCCAGCAGTTTAGTGGAATACGAGCAGTACTTC
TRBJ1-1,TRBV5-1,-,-,CASSLSQNPNTEAFF,TGCGCCAGCAGCTTGTCACAAAATCCTAACACTGAAGCTTTCTTT
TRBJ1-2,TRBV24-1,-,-,CATSRDGNYGYTF,TGTGCCACCAGTCGGGACGGAAACTATGGCTACACCTTC
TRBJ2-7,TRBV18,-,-,CASSPDRTEQYF,TGTGCCAGCTCCCCGGACAGAACAGAGCAGTACTTC
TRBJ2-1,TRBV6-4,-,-,CASPNIDPGLGGVNEQFF,TGTGCCAGCCCTAATATAGATCCAGGGCTTGGCGGGGTCAATGAGCAGTTCTTC
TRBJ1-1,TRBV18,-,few,CASSPQDLVNTEAFF,TGTGCCAGCTCACCGCAGGATTTGGTGAACACTGAAGCTTTCTTT
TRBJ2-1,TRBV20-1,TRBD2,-,CSASLAGGPYYEQFF,TGCAGTGCTAGTCTAGCGGGGGGGCCCTATTATGAGCAGTTCTTC
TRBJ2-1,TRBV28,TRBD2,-,CASGRASGKYNEQFF,TGTGCCAGCGGGCGGGCTAGCGGGAAATACAATGAGCAGTTCTTC
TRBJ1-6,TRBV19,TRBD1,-,CASRGTGTSSPLHF,TGTGCCAGTAGAGGGACAGGGACGAGTTCACCCCTCCACTTT
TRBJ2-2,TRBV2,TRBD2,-,CASYGLAGSKFNTGELFF,TGTGCCAGCTATGGACTAGCGGGATCGAAGTTTAACACCGGGGAGCTGTTTTTT
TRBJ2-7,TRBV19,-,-,CASSISGQIYEQYF,TGTGCCAGTAGTATTTCTGGACAGATCTACGAGCAGTACTTC
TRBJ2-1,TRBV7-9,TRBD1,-,CASSLRWDRGHDEQFF,TGTGCCAGCAGCTTAAGGTGGGACAGGGGGCATGATGAGCAGTTCTTC
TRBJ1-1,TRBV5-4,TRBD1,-,CASSDWTGPNTEAFF,TGTGCCAGCAGCGACTGGACAGGTCCGAACACTGAAGCTTTCTTT
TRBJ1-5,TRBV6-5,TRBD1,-,CASRNYRGEQPQHF,TGTGCCAGCCGAAACTACAGGGGAGAGCAGCCCCAGCATTTT
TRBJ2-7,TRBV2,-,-,CASSFAYEQYF,TGTGCCAGCAGTTTCGCCTACGAGCAGTACTTC
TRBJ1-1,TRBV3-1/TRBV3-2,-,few,CASSQGSRGRNTEAFF,TGTGCCAGCAGCCAAGGCTCGCGCGGTAGGAACACTGAAGCTTTCTTT
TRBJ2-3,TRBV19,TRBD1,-,CASQNRGRGTDTQYF,TGTGCCAGCCAAAACAGGGGGAGAGGCACAGATACGCAGTATTTT
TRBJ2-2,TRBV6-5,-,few,CASSPPGTSTGELFF,TGTGCCAGCAGCCCACCCGGGACTTCTACCGGGGAGCTGTTTTTT
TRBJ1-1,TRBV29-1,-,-,CSVERQNTEAFF,TGCAGCGTTGAAAGGCAGAACACTGAAGCTTTCTTT
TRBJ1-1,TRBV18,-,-,CASSPQRALMNTEAFF,TGTGCCAGCTCACCACAGAGGGCCCTAATGAACACTGAAGCTTTCTTT
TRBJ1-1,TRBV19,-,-,CASSMGRNTEAFF,TGTGCCAGTAGTATGGGCCGGAACACTGAAGCTTTCTTT
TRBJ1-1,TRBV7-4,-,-,CASSLAGSTEDKDTEAFF,TGTGCCAGCAGCTTAGCTGGGTCGACAGAGGATAAGGACACTGAAGCTTTCTTT
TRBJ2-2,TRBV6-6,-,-,CASSYQDGNTGELFF,TGTGCCAGCAGTTACCAGGACGGCAACACCGGGGAGCTGTTTTTT
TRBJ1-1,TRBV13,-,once,CASSSIKRMNTEAFF,TGTGCCAGCAGCTCAATTAAGCGGATGAACACTGAAGCTTTCTTT
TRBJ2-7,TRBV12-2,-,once,CASRSNPNFEQYF,TGTGCAAGTCGCTCAAACCCCAACTTCGAGCAGTACTTC
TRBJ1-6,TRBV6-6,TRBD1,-,CASSPDRGPYNNSPLHF,TGTGCCAGCAGTCCCGACAGGGGCCCCTACAATAATTCACCCCTCCACTTT
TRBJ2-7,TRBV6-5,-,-,CASGRGDYEQYF,TGTGCCAGCGGGCGCGGGGATTACGAGCAGTACTTC
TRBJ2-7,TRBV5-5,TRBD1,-,CASSLVQGVDEQYF,TGTGCCAGCAGCTTGGTCCAGGGGGTCGACGAGCAGTACTTC